Listed below are T cell receptor beta chains from one sample, sequenced in a study of cytomegalovirus exposure and HLA in healthy donors. TCRdb's table, derived via immunoSEQ multiplex PCR, lists solely in-frame clones and lacks some. Of 100,000 or so clones in the sample, more than 70% were seen once. Sequencing was performed on PBMCs. Receptor source: a man aged 30 to 45 in good health and CMV-seronegative. CDR3s include the opening cysteine and the closing phenylalanine or tryptophan. The D gene is left open where the match is weak. The size of a clone is reported for some rows only, either as once, few or many, or as a class for expanded clones.

d_call	clone_size	v_call	j_call	cdr3_aa	cdr3_nt
TRBD1	.	TRBV30	TRBJ1-6	CAWSVRTGDNSPLHF	TGTGCCTGGAGTGTCCGGACAGGGGACAATTCACCCCTCCACTTT
.	.	TRBV6-5	TRBJ2-6	CASSYTGNSGANVLTF	TGTGCCAGCAGTTATACAGGAAACTCTGGGGCCAACGTCCTGACTTTC
.	.	TRBV9	TRBJ2-3	CASSVENWGRDTQYF	TGTGCCAGCAGCGTAGAGAACTGGGGCCGAGATACGCAGTATTTT
TRBD1	.	TRBV28	TRBJ2-5	CASTLGQGVFTETQYF	TGTGCCAGCACCCTCGGACAGGGGGTGTTCACCGAGACCCAGTACTTC
.	once	TRBV6-6	TRBJ1-5	CASSYSNPDQPQHF	TGTGCCAGCAGTTACTCGAACCCAGATCAGCCCCAGCATTTT
.	.	TRBV29-1	TRBJ1-2	CSVDRSGEGYNYGYTF	TGCAGCGTTGACCGTTCAGGGGAAGGGTATAACTATGGCTACACCTTC
TRBD1	few	TRBV5-6	TRBJ1-5	CASSLRDRGQPQHF	TGTGCCAGCAGCTTGAGGGACAGGGGTCAGCCCCAGCATTTT
.	.	TRBV23-1	TRBJ1-2	CAPARGGRNYGYTF	TGCGCTCCAGCACGCGGGGGGCGTAACTATGGCTACACCTTC
.	.	TRBV4-1	TRBJ1-3	CASSQELTGLSGDTIYF	TGCGCCAGCAGCCAGGAGTTGACAGGCCTATCTGGAGACACCATATATTTT
TRBD1	.	TRBV29-1	TRBJ2-6	CSVDVGQGISGANVLTF	TGCAGCGTTGATGTAGGACAGGGGATATCCGGGGCCAACGTCCTGACTTTC
.	few	TRBV11-3	TRBJ2-1	CASSLTGGEKFF	TGTGCCAGCAGCTTAACCGGCGGTGAGAAGTTCTTC
TRBD2	once	TRBV7-3	TRBJ2-5	CASSKGAGEETQYF	TGTGCCAGCTCAAAAGGGGCGGGAGAAGAGACCCAGTACTTC
TRBD1	.	TRBV7-6	TRBJ1-2	CASSLADRGWYGYTF	TGTGCCAGCAGCTTAGCGGACAGGGGTTGGTATGGCTACACCTTC
.	.	TRBV7-2	TRBJ1-2	CASSLGSAGGYTF	TGTGCCAGCAGCTTAGGGAGTGCGGGTGGCTACACCTTC
.	.	TRBV2	TRBJ1-1	CASIKNRISNTEAFF	TGTGCCAGCATTAAGAACAGGATTTCGAACACTGAAGCTTTCTTT
TRBD1	few	TRBV19	TRBJ2-7	CASSTLGQGIYEQYF	TGTGCCAGTAGTACTTTAGGACAGGGTATCTACGAGCAGTACTTC
TRBD1	.	TRBV7-6	TRBJ2-7	CASSFGQGDRSYEQYF	TGTGCCAGCAGCTTCGGACAGGGGGATCGGTCCTACGAGCAGTACTTC
.	.	TRBV27	TRBJ2-1	CASSLNARHNEQFF	TGTGCCAGCAGTTTAAACGCGAGGCACAATGAGCAGTTCTTC
TRBD1	.	TRBV13	TRBJ2-1	CASSFPGQGAHEQFF	TGTGCCAGCAGCTTCCCGGGACAGGGGGCCCATGAGCAGTTCTTC
.	.	TRBV5-4	TRBJ2-5	CASSARGGQETQYF	TGTGCCAGCAGCGCGAGAGGAGGGCAAGAGACCCAGTACTTC
TRBD2	.	TRBV5-4	TRBJ2-3	CASSLGTSGAADTQYF	TGTGCCAGCAGCTTGGGGACTAGCGGGGCGGCAGATACGCAGTATTTT
TRBD2	.	TRBV5-8	TRBJ2-3	CASSLGGAGTSTDTQYF	TGTGCCAGCAGCCTCGGGGGAGCGGGGACTAGCACAGATACGCAGTATTTT
.	.	TRBV6-5	TRBJ1-3	CASRVATDSAGIYF	TGTGCCAGCAGAGTGGCAACGGACTCGGCGGGCATATATTTT
TRBD1	few	TRBV14	TRBJ1-4	CASSPTGNNEKLFF	TGTGCCAGCAGCCCGACAGGGAACAATGAAAAACTGTTTTTT